This TCR beta chain derives from a study of T cells expressing NK-cell markers. As the method of synthesis, 5'RACE template switching with UMIs yielded TCR beta cDNA. TCRdb reprocessed the 5' RACE reads; each CDR3 protein has one entry and no DNA is given. The sample's table shows a few hundred thousand distinct CDR3 sequences. Germline-derived CDR1 and CDR2 are SGHDT and YYEEEE. The CDR3 runs 14 residues. Study-level findings and limits: It is unclear if expanded NKG2C-expressing clones target HCMV antigens. Dominance of the CD3+CD56-NKG2C+ fraction by these clonotypes also held in a few donors.

A note on this clonotype: What it binds is not known.

The sequence came from a woman in her fifties or sixties in good health. The gene calls are TRBV5-6 and TRBJ1-1. The sequenced sample was blood T cells: a sorted CD56 or NKG2C T cell subset, CD4+ or CD8+ T cells, or bulk PBMC T cells (not recorded which). CDR3 in amino acids: CASSLPVAGTEAFF.